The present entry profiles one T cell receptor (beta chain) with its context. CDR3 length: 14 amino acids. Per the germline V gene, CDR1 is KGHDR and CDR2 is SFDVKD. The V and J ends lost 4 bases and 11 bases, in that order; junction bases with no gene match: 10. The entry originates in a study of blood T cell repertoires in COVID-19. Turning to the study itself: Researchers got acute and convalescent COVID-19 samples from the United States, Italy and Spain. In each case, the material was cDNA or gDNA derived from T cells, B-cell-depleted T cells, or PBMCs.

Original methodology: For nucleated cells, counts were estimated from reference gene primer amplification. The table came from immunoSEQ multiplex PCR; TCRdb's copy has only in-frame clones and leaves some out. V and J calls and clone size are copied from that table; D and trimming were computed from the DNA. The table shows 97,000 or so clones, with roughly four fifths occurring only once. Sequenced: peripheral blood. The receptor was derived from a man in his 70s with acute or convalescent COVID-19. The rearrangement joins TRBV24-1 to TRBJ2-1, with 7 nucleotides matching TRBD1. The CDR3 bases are TGTGCCACCAGTGACACCGGGACAGAAGTCAAGCAGTTCTTC. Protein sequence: CATSDTGTEVKQFF.